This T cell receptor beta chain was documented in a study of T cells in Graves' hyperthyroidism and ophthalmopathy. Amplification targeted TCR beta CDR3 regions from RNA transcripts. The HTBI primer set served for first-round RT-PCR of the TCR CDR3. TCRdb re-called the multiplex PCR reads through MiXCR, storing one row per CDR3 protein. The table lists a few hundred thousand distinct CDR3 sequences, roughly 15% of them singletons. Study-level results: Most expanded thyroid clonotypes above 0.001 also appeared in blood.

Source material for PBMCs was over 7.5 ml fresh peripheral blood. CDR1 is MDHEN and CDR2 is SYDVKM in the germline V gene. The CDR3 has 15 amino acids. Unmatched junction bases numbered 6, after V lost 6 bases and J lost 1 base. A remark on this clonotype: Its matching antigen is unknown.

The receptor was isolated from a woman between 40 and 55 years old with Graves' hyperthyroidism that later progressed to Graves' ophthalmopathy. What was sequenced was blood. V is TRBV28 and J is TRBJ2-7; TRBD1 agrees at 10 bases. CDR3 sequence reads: CASSSDRGRSYEQYF. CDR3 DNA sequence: TGTGCCAGCAGCTCCGACAGGGGGCGTTCCTACGAGCAGTACTTC.